The 18 T cell receptor beta chains listed next were all sequenced from one sample in a study of sequential checkpoint blockade in melanoma. Libraries were prepared by immunoSEQ multiplex PCR; TCRdb keeps only in-frame clonotypes and omits some of them. The sample yields some 20,000 clones, 83% seen once. Treatment here: randomized to nivolumab then ipilimumab (arm A) or the reverse (arm B). The sequenced sample was CD8+ T cells sorted from blood (inferred from file names), obtained from a patient given nivolumab and ipilimumab in sequence. The receptors here all came from a human donor with melanoma.

This chain uses TRBV28 with TRBJ1-5; no firm D call. Trimming stripped 7 bases from V and 6 bases from J, with 13 bases between. The CDR3 has 13 residues. The V gene's germline CDR1 is MDHEN and CDR2 SYDVKM. The CDR3 DNA reads as TGTGCCAGCAACTCACGGGAGGGTCAGCCCCAGCATTTT. It yields the protein CASNSREGQPQHF.

V and J are TRBV11-2 and TRBJ2-2; TRBD1 might be the D (6 bases). This CDR3 is built from 16 residues. V was clipped by 0 bases and J by 5 bases, with 13 bases between them. Germline V gene data show CDR1 as SGHAT and CDR2 as FQNNGV. CDR3 amino acids: CASSLDWGLGTGELFF. The CDR3 DNA sequence: TGTGCCAGCAGCTTAGATTGGGGGCTGGGAACCGGGGAGCTGTTTTTT.

The J gene is TRBJ2-5, the V gene TRBV7-9; TRBD2 agrees at 8 bases. The J segment lost 4 bases and the V segment lost 1 base, leaving 5 bases of the junction unmatched. The CDR3 totals 15 residues. Germline V gene data show CDR1 as SEHNR and CDR2 as FQNEAQ (reference sequence). In nucleotides, the CDR3 is TGTGCCAGCAGCTTAGTACGGCTAGCGGGAGAGACCCAGTACTTC. It specifies CASSLVRLAGETQYF.

This sequence joins TRBV7-2 and TRBJ2-7; 9 nucleotides match TRBD2. V shed 5 bases, J shed 2 bases, and the junction held 19 bases outside the gene matches. CDR1 and CDR2 (germline): SGHTA, FQGNSA. The CDR3 is made up of 19 amino acids. For the CDR3, the DNA is TGTGCCAGCAGCCCCGAGGGGATGGCGGGAGGGTCGGTGACCTACGAGCAGTACTTC. Its translation: CASSPEGMAGGSVTYEQYF.

The chain joins TRBV5-1 to TRBJ2-5; D remains unclear. Trimming left V 6 bases short and J 4 bases short, with 19 bases between. This CDR3 spans 15 amino acids. CDR1 is SGHRS and CDR2 is YFSETQ in the germline V gene. CDR3 sequence (DNA): TGCGCCAGCACCCTCGGTGGGCAACCTTCAGAGACCCAGTACTTC. Residues: CASTLGGQPSETQYF.

This chain links TRBV6-5 with TRBJ1-2; possible D gene TRBD1, 6 bases. The germline V gene has CDR1 MNHEY and CDR2 SVGAGI. This CDR3 has 15 residues. Trimming stripped 5 bases from V and 0 bases from J, with 13 bases between. The CDR3 nucleotides are TGTGCCAGCAGTGGCTGGACAGAAACTAACTATGGCTACACCTTC. Its protein product is CASSGWTETNYGYTF.

The rearrangement joins TRBV7-9 to TRBJ1-6, with D perhaps matching TRBD1 (5 bases). CDR1 SEHNR and CDR2 FQNEAQ come from the germline V gene (reference sequence). The CDR3 extends over 15 amino acids. The V end was cut by 1 base, the J end by 9 bases, with 13 bases between. The CDR3 region is CASSLVSGTGSPLHF. The DNA of the CDR3 is TGTGCCAGCAGCTTAGTTTCAGGGACTGGTTCACCCCTCCACTTT.

In its sample, this clone was seen once. The chain employs TRBV6-1 and TRBJ2-3; no clear D gene. In germline, CDR1 is MNHNS, CDR2 SASEGT. This CDR3 spans 15 amino acids. Between the trimmed V and J ends, which lost 3 bases and 2 bases, there was a span of 12 bases. The CDR3 nucleotides are TGTGCCAGCAGTGACAGAACAATAGCCACAGATACGCAGTATTTT. Its translation is CASSDRTIATDTQYF.

The chain combines TRBV19 with TRBJ2-5; 7 bases line up with TRBD1. The CDR3 contains 15 residues. Trimming cost V 3 bases and J 1 base; bases outside gene matches: 5. Germline CDR1 LNHDA, CDR2 SQIVND (reference sequence). The CDR3 sequence is CASSIGQDFQETQYF. The CDR3 DNA is TGTGCCAGTAGTATCGGACAGGATTTCCAAGAGACCCAGTACTTC. Drawing the rest from reference TRBV19 and TRBJ2-5, the complete variable domain is DGGITQSPKYLFRKEGQNVTLSCEQNLNHDAMYWYRQDPGQGLRLIYYSQIVNDFQKGDIAEGYSVSREKKESFPLTVTSAQKNPTAFYLCASSIGQDFQETQYFGPGTRLLVL.

The gene calls are TRBV15 and TRBJ2-1; weak D call: TRBD2 (5 bases). This CDR3 region has 17 residues. Deletions cut 3 bases from V and 0 bases from J, with 15 bases between. Germline V gives CDR1 LNHNV, CDR2 YYDKDF (reference sequence). The CDR3 nucleotides are TGTGCCACCAGCAGCCCCTTATCTAGCCCCTCCTACAATGAGCAGTTCTTC. Residues: CATSSPLSSPSYNEQFF.

This clone was counted only a few times. The CDR3 loop reads CASRASAGDSPLHF. In DNA form, the CDR3 reads TGTGCCAGCCGGGCTTCGGCGGGTGATTCACCCCTCCACTTT. V and J are TRBV10-3 and TRBJ1-6; D remains unclear. Germline V gene data show CDR1 as ENHRY and CDR2 as SYGVKD. Trimming cost V 10 bases and J 8 bases, with 18 bases left between them. The CDR3 is 14 residues long.

The chain joins TRBV18 to TRBJ1-5; 7 bases fit TRBD1. Trimming took 3 bases from V and 3 from J; bases not matched to a gene: 11. In germline, CDR1 is KGHSH, CDR2 LQKENI. The CDR3 is 17 residues long. CDR3 bases: TGTGCCAGCTCACCGGGACTCCCAGGGGGGTTCAATCAGCCCCAGCATTTT. Its translation is CASSPGLPGGFNQPQHF. The whole variable domain, filled in from reference TRBV18 and TRBJ1-5, reads NAGVMQNPRHLVRRRGQEARLRCSPMKGHSHVYWYRQLPEEGLKFMVYLQKENIIDESGMPKERFSAEFPKEGPSILRIQQVVRGDSAAYFCASSPGLPGGFNQPQHFGDGTRLSIL.

The rearrangement links TRBV19 to TRBJ1-5; 8 positions agree with TRBD1. Germline V gene lookup returns CDR1 LNHDA and CDR2 SQIVND (reference sequence). The ends lost 6 bases at V and 7 bases at J; junction bases unmatched: 8. The CDR3 loop spans 14 amino acids. The CDR3: CASRSPGGRQPQHF. The CDR3 DNA reads TGTGCCAGTAGATCCCCAGGGGGCCGGCAGCCCCAGCATTTT.

The CDR3 sequence: CASSLRGSIAKNIQYF. The CDR3 DNA reads as TGTGCCAGCAGTTTGAGAGGGAGTATTGCCAAAAACATTCAGTACTTC. V and J are TRBV28 and TRBJ2-4, with D possibly TRBD2 on 5 matching bases. CDR1 MDHEN and CDR2 SYDVKM come from the germline V gene. The CDR3 length is 16 residues. V lost 3 bases and J lost 1, with 13 bases in between.

This clone came up once. CDR3 nucleotide sequence: TGTGCCAGCAGAACCGACAGGGGCCACTCCTATAATTCACCCCTCCACTTT. Translating it yields CASRTDRGHSYNSPLHF. The J gene is TRBJ1-6, the V gene TRBV2; TRBD1 agrees at 8 bases. This CDR3 comprises 17 residues. Trimming removed 6 bases from V and 0 bases from J; junction bases left unmatched: 7. Germline-derived CDR1 and CDR2 are SNHLY and FYNNEI.

This clone was observed once. This chain uses TRBV30 with TRBJ1-1; D may be TRBD1 (5 bases). Germline V gene sequence: CDR1 GTSNPN, CDR2 SVGIG (reference sequence). CDR3 size: 13 residues. Trimming took 4 bases from V and 5 from J, leaving 14 bases between them. CDR3 in amino acids: CAWMMGLATEAFF. The CDR3 DNA sequence: TGTGCCTGGATGATGGGGCTCGCGACTGAAGCTTTCTTT.

The chain uses TRBV5-1 and TRBJ1-1; D is perhaps TRBD1 (6 bases). Germline values: CDR1 SGHRS, CDR2 YFSETQ. Trimming took off 5 bases at V and 4 bases at J, with 12 bases between the two ends. The CDR3 is 13 residues long. The CDR3 coding sequence is TGCGCCAGCAGTTTCCAGGGGAGCACTGAAGCTTTCTTT. Amino acids: CASSFQGSTEAFF.

J is TRBJ2-5 and V is TRBV7-6; D may be TRBD1 (5 bases). The DNA end lines up better with TRBJ2-7; the J call may be wrong. CDR1 is SGHVS, CDR2 FNYEAQ, per germline. The CDR3 sequence is 15 residues long. DNA for the CDR3: TGTGCCAGCAGCTTAGGTCAGGGATCCTCCTACGAGCAGTACTTC. Amino acids: CASSLGQGSSYEQYF.